A selection of T cell receptor beta chains follows, all from one sample in a study of regulatory T cells in long-lasting Graves disease. In TCRdb, the multiplex PCR reads were re-called with MiXCR into one record per CDR3 protein. The sample has more than 300,000 distinct CDR3 sequences, about a sixth seen once; the top ten hold 22%. The sequencing used peripheral blood mononuclear cells (PBMCs), collected at new diagnosis, from a patient treated with antithyroid drugs. The source is a female donor with Graves disease. CDR3s include the opening cysteine and the closing phenylalanine or tryptophan. D genes are given only for firm matches. Clone size is not always given. Where it is, it says once, few, many or a class for expanded clones.

CASSQVRGGETPYF,TGTGCCAGCAGCCAAGTTCGGGGCGGGGAGACCCCGTACTTC,few,-,TRBV11-2,TRBJ2-5
CASSYRGGWDTQYF,TGTGCCAGCAGTTATCGGGGGGGCTGGGATACGCAGTATTTT,many,TRBD2,TRBV6-5,TRBJ2-3
CASSSSISEAFF,TGTGCCAGCAGCTCCTCAATTTCTGAAGCTTTCTTT,few,-,TRBV11-2,TRBJ1-1
CASSAQTGGESGSYEQYF,TGTGCCAGCAGCGCACAGACAGGGGGCGAATCAGGGTCCTACGAGCAGTACTTC,many,TRBD1,TRBV9,TRBJ2-7
CASSMTPAGATGYTF,TGTGCCAGCAGTATGACTCCGGCGGGGGCTACTGGCTACACCTTC,many,-,TRBV2,TRBJ1-2
CASSTVSWGYEQYF,TGTGCCAGCAGCACCGTAAGTTGGGGTTACGAGCAGTACTTC,many,-,TRBV12-3/TRBV12-4,TRBJ2-7
CASSYSERAVPYEQYF,TGTGCCAGCAGTTACTCGGAGCGGGCGGTACCTTACGAGCAGTACTTC,many,-,TRBV6-2/TRBV6-3,TRBJ2-7
CASNFYGQGNNEQFF,TGTGCCAGCAACTTCTACGGACAGGGGAACAATGAGCAGTTCTTC,-,TRBD1,TRBV6-1,TRBJ2-1
CASSSIAGESTDTQYF,TGTGCCAGCAGTTCTATAGCGGGAGAAAGCACAGATACGCAGTATTTT,few,TRBD2,TRBV6-9,TRBJ2-3
CASMATGGYEQYF,TGTGCCAGTATGGCGACAGGGGGCTACGAGCAGTACTTC,-,TRBD1,TRBV19,TRBJ2-7
CATSAGGNSYEQYF,TGTGCCACCAGCGCTGGGGGGAACTCCTACGAGCAGTACTTC,few,-,TRBV19,TRBJ2-7
CASRRTGRGEQYF,TGTGCCAGCAGACGGACAGGGCGAGGAGAGCAGTACTTC,many,TRBD1,TRBV28,TRBJ2-7
CSARKIGTSGSNEQFF,TGCAGTGCTAGGAAAATCGGGACTAGCGGGAGCAACGAGCAGTTCTTC,-,TRBD2,TRBV20-1,TRBJ2-1
CASSPIDRGYNEQFF,TGTGCCAGCTCACCGATCGACAGGGGCTACAATGAGCAGTTCTTC,many,TRBD1,TRBV18,TRBJ2-1
CASSLLEDTQYF,TGCGCCAGCAGCCTGCTCGAAGATACGCAGTATTTT,few,-,TRBV5-1,TRBJ2-3
CASSLTPFQLRGTQYF,TGTGCCAGCAGCTTAACCCCCTTCCAGCTCCGGGGTACGCAGTATTTT,many,-,TRBV13,TRBJ2-3
CASSLRGLVGYTF,TGTGCCAGCAGTTTGCGGGGGCTTGTGGGCTACACCTTC,-,-,TRBV12-3/TRBV12-4,TRBJ1-2